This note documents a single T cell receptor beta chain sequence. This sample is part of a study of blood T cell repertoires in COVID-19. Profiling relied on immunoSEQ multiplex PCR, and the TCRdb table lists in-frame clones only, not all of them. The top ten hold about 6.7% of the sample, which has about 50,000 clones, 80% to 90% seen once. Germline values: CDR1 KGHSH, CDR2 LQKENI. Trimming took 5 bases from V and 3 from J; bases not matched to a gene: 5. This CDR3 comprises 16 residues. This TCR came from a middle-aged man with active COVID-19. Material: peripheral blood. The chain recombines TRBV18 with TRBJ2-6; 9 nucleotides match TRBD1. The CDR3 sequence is CASSEQGASGANVLTF. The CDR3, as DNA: TGTGCCAGCTCAGAACAGGGGGCTAGTGGGGCCAACGTCCTGACTTTC.